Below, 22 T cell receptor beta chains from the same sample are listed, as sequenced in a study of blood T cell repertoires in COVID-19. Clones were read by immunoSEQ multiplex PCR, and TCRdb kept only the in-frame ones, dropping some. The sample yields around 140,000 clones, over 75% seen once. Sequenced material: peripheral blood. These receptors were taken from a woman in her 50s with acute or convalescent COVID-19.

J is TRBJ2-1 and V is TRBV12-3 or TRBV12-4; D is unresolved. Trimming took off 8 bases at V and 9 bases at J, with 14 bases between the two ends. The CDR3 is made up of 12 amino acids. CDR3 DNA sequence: TGTGCCAGCCTTTTTTTGAGAGGTGAGCAGTTCTTC. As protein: CASLFLRGEQFF.

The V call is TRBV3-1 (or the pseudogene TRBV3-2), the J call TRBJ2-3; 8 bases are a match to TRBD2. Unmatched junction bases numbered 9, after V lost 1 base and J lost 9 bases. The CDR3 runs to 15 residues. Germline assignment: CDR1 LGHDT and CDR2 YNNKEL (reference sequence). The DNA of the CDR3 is TGTGCCAGCAGCCAAGTTGCAAGCGGGAGTCAAACGCAGTATTTT. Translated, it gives CASSQVASGSQTQYF.

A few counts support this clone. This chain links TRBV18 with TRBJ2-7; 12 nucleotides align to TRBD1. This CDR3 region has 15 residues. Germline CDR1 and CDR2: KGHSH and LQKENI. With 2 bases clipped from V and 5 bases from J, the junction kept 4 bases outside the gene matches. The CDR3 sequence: CASSPSGQGANEQYF. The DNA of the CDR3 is TGTGCCAGCTCACCATCGGGACAGGGGGCGAACGAGCAGTACTTC.

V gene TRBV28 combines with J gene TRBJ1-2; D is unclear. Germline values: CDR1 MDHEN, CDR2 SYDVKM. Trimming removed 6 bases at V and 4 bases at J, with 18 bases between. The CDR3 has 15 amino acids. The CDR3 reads CASSQVPRLSYGYTF. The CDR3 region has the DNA TGTGCCAGCAGCCAAGTCCCGCGGCTATCCTATGGCTACACCTTC.

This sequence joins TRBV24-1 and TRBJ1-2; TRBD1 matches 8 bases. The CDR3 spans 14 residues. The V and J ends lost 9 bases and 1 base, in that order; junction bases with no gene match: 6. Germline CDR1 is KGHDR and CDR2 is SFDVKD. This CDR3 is CATAGQGDNYGYTF. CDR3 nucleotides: TGTGCCACCGCCGGACAGGGCGATAACTATGGCTACACCTTC.

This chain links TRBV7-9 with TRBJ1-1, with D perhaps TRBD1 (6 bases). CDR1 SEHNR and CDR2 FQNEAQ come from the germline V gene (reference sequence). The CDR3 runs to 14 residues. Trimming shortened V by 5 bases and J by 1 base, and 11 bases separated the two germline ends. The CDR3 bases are TGTGCCAGCAGCCCTTACAGGGCGAACACTGAAGCTTTCTTT. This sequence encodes CASSPYRANTEAFF.

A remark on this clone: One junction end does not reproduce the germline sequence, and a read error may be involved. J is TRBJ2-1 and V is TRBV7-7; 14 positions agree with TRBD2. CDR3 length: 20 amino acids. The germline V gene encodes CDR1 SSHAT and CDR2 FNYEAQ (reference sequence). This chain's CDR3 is CASSLVAGTSGSHSYNEQFF. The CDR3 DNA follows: TGTGCTAGCAGCTTAGTTGCGGGGACTAGCGGGAGCCACTCCTACAATGAGCAGTTCTTC.

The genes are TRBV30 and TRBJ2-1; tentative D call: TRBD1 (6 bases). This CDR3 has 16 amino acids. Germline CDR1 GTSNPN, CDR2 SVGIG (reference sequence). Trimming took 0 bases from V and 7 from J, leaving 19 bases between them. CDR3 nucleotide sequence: TGTGCCTGGAGTGTATTCGGTGCAGGGGTACGGAATGAGCAGTTCTTC. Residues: CAWSVFGAGVRNEQFF.

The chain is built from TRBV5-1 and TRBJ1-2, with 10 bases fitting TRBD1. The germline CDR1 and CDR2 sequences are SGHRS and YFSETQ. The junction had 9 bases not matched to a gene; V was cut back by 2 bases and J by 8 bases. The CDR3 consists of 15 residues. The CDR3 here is CASSLGQGVLEGYTF. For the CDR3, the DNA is TGCGCCAGCAGCTTAGGACAGGGGGTATTGGAAGGCTACACCTTC.

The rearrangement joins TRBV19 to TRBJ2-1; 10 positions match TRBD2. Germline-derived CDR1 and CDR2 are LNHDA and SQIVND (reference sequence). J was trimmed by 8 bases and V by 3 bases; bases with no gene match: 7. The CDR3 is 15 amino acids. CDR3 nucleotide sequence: TGTGCCAGTAGTATTCTAGCGGGAGCATGGGATGAGCAGTTCTTC. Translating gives CASSILAGAWDEQFF.

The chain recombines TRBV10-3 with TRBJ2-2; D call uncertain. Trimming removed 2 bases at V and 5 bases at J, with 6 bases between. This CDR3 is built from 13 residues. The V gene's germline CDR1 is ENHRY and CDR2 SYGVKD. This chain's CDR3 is CAISEPRTGELFF. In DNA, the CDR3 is TGTGCCATCAGTGAGCCCCGGACCGGGGAGCTGTTTTTT.

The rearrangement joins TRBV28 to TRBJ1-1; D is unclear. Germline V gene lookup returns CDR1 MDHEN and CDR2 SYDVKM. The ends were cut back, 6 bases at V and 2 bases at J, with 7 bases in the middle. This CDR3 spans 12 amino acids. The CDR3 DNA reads TGTGCCAGCAGCCTAATAAACACTGAAGCTTTCTTT. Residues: CASSLINTEAFF.

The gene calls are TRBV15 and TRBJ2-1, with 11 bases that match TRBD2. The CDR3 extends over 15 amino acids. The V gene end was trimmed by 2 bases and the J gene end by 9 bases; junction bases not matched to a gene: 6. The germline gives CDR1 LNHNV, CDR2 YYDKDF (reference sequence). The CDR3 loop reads CATSRRVAGGVEQFF. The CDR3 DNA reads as TGTGCCACCAGCAGACGGGTAGCGGGAGGGGTTGAGCAGTTCTTC. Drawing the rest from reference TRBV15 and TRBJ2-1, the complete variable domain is DAMVIQNPRYQVTQFGKPVTLSCSQTLNHNVMYWYQQKSSQAPKLLFHYYDKDFNNEADTPDNFQSRRPNTSFCFLDIRSPGLGDTAMYLCATSRRVAGGVEQFFGPGTRLTVL.

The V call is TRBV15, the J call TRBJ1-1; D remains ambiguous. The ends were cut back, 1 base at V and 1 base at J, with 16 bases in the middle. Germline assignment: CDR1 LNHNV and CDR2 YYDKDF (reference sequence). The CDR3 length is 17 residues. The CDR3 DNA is TGTGCCACCAGCAGAGTAGGAACGGTTGGGAGGAACACTGAAGCTTTCTTT. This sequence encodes CATSRVGTVGRNTEAFF.

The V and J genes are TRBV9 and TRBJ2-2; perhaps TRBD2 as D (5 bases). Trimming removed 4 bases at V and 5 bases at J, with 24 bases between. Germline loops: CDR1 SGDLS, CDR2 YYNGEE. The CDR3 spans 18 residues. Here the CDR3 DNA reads TGTGCCAGCAGCCCGAGAGGTGGAGGCCTAGCCGAAACCGGGGAGCTGTTTTTT. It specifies CASSPRGGGLAETGELFF.

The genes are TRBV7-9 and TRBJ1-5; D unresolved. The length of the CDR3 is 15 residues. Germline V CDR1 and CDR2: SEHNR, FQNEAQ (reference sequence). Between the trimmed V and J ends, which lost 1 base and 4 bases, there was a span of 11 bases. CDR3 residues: CASSLEAGGNQPQHF. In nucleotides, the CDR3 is TGTGCCAGCAGCTTAGAGGCAGGAGGGAATCAGCCCCAGCATTTT.

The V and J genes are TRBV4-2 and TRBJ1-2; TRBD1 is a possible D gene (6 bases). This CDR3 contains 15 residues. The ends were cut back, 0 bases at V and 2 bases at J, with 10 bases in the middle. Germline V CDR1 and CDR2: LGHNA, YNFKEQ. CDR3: CASSQDAGQNYGYTF. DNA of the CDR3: TGTGCCAGCAGCCAAGATGCCGGACAGAACTATGGCTACACCTTC.

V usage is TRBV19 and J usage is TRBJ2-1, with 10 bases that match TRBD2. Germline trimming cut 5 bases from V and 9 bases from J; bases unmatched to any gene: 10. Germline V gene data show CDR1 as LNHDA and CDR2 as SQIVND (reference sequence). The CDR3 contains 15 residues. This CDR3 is CASSSRGAGGLEQFF. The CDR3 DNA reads TGTGCCAGTAGTTCCCGGGGAGCGGGGGGGCTTGAGCAGTTCTTC.

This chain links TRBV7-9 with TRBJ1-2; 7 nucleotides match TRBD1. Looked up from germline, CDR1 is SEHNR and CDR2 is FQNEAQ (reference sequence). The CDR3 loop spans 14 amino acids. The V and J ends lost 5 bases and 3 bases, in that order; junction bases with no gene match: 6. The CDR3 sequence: CASSGPGQYYGYTF. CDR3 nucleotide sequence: TGTGCCAGCAGCGGACCGGGACAGTACTATGGCTACACCTTC.

CDR3 DNA sequence: TGCGCCAGCAGCATTAACAGGGTCGGCACAGATACGCAGTATTTT. Protein product: CASSINRVGTDTQYF. This chain joins TRBV5-1 and TRBJ2-3, with D tentatively TRBD1 (6 bases). V was trimmed by 4 bases and J by 1 base, leaving 13 bases between them. There are 15 residues in the CDR3. From germline, CDR1 is SGHRS and CDR2 YFSETQ.

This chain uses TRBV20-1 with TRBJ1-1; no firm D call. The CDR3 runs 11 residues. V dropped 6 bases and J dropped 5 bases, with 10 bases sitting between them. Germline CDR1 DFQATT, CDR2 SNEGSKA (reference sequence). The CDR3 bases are TGCAGTGCCCGGAGTCGAACTGAAGCTTTCTTT. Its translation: CSARSRTEAFF.

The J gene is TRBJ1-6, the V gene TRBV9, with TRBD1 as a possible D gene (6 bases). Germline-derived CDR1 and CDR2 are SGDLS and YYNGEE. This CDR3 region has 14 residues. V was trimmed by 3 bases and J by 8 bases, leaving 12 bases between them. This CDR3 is CASSAGRGDSPLHF. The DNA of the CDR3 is TGTGCCAGCAGCGCGGGCAGGGGCGATTCACCCCTCCACTTT.